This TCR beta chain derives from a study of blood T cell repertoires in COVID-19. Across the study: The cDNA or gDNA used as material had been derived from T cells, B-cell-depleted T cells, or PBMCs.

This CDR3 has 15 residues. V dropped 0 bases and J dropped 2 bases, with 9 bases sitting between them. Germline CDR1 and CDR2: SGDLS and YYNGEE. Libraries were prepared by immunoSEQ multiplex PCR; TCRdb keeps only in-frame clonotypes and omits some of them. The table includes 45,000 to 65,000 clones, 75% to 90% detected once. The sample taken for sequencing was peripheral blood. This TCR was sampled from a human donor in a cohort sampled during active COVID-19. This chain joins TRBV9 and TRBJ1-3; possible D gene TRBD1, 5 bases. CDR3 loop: CASSVAQGAGNTIYF. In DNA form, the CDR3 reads TGTGCCAGCAGCGTAGCACAAGGGGCTGGAAACACCATATATTTT.